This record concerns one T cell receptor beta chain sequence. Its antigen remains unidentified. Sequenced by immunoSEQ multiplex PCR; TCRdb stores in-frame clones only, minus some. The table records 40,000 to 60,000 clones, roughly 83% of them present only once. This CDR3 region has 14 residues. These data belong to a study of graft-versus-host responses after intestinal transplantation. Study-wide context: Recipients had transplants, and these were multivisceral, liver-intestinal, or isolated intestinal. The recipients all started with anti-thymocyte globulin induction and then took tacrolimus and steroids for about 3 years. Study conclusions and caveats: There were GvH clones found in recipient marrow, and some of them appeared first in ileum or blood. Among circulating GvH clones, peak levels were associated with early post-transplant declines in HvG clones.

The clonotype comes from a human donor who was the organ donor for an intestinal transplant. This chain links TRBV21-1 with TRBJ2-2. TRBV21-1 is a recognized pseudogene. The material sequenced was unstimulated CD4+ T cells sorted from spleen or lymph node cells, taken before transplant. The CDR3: CASSKSEGTGELFF. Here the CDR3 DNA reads TGTGCCAGCAGCAAATCGGAAGGGACCGGGGAGCTGTTTTTT.